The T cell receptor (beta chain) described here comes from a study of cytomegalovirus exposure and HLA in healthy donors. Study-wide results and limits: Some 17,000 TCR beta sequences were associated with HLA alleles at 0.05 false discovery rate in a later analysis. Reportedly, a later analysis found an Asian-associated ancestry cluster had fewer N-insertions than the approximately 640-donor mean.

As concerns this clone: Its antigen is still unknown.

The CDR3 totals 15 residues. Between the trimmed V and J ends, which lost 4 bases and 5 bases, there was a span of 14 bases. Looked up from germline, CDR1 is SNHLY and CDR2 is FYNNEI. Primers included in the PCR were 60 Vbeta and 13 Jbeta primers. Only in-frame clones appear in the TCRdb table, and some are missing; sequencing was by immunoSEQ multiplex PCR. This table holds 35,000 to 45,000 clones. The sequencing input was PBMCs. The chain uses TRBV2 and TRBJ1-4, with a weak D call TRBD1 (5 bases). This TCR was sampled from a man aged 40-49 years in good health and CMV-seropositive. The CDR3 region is CASSARGRANEKLFF. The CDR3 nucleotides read TGTGCCAGCAGTGCAAGGGGCAGGGCCAATGAAAAACTGTTTTTT.